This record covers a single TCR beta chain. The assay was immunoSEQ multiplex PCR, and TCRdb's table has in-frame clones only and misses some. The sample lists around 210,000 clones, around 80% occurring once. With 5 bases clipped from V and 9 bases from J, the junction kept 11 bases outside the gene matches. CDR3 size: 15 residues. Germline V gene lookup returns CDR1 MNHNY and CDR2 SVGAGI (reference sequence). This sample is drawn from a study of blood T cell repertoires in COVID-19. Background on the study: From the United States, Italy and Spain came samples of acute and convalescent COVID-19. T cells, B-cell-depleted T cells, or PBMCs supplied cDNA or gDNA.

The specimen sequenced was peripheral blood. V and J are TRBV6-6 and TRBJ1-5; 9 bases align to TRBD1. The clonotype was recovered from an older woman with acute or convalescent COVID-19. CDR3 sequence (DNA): TGTGCCAGCAGTAGCCCCGGGACAGGGAATTCGCCCCAGCATTTT. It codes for CASSSPGTGNSPQHF.